This T cell receptor beta chain was captured in a study of blood T cell repertoires in COVID-19 (dated by TCRdb to 2020 to 2021). As for the study more broadly: Collaborator samples came from the United States, Italy and Spain and covered acute and convalescent phases of COVID-19. The material from the prospective study consisted of cDNA or gDNA derived from T cells, B-cell-depleted T cells, or PBMCs. Subjects who had been exposed to COVID-19, were actively infected with it, or had recovered from it provided the deeply sampled blood TCRbeta repertoires that made up the dataset. A freely available public database, intended as a resource for researchers studying the immune response to SARS-CoV-2, is where the repertoires were released. The samples were drawn from the first 160 participants of the ongoing ImmuneRACE study and from 950 to 1,500 subjects provided by 6 global collaborators. Nearly every sample came with metadata listing a de-identified subject ID, COVID-19 status, age in years and sex. Where available, HLA class I and class II types were taken from metadata supplied by the sample provider and were not determined by assay-based typing.

Enrolling through a virtual design, the prospective study's participants ranged in age from roughly 18 to 95 years and lived across 24 United States geographic areas. In the prospective study, participants were assigned to cohorts based on the clinical history participants reported in a screening survey and a study questionnaire. For ImmuneRACE Cohort 3, a participant was defined as recovered based on two consecutive negative NP/OP PCR tests, clearance by a healthcare professional, or resolution of symptoms. Each participant in the prospective study had whole blood, serum and a nasopharyngeal or oropharyngeal swab collected by mobile phlebotomists. Additional blood draws and questionnaires over an approximately two-month period could optionally be provided by prospective study participants. Before DNA extraction, blood samples from the prospective study were shipped at room temperature or frozen.

On this clone itself: Its antigen is unknown. No base-level quality is on record; no much larger clone is a single base apart.

TCRbeta CDR3 regions were amplified from genomic DNA by means of the immunoSEQ Assay, a bias-controlled multiplex PCR. The study's own analysis went as follows. Nucleated cell counts per sample were estimated from amplification of reference gene primers within the assay. To quantify the absolute abundance of each unique TCRbeta CDR3 rearrangement, sequence reads were collapsed and filtered. Productive Simpson clonality was computed per sample as the square root of Simpson's diversity index over productive rearrangements. Here the immuneACCESS table is served through TCRdb, limited to in-frame sequences with V and J called. Missing clones are a known gap in these copies; in checked studies unresolved V genes cover under half, and the rest lacks a known reason. V, J and clone size are taken as reported in that table, and D and trimming were inferred from the DNA itself. The sample table holds 250,000 or so clones, of which around nine tenths were seen once. Clones ranked in the top ten supply under 3% of the sample.

Points the paper makes about the study in general: The amount of clinical and demographic metadata varied by source and participant and was provided uncurated.

From the cysteine through the phenylalanine, the CDR3 covers 12 amino acids. Only the CDR3 portion is preserved as DNA: 36 bases, with reading frame beginning at the first base. Looking up the germline V gene yields CDR1 MDHEN and CDR2 SYDVKM. V and J lose 11 bases and 4 bases, and a span of 12 bases separates them. The specimen was PBMCs or T cells enriched from blood (not recorded which). The source is a woman aged 18-29 years who had recovered from COVID-19. The V gene is TRBV28 and the J gene is TRBJ1-3; a weak D assignment points to TRBD1 (5 bases agree). The CDR3 is CASKGNGNTIYF. DNA sequence: TGTGCCTCCAAGGGGAACGGAAACACCATATATTTT.